The 4 T cell receptor beta chains in this list originate from one sample, sequenced in a study of blood T cell repertoires in COVID-19 (TCRdb year 2020). Library prep was done by the immunoSEQ multiplex PCR assay. TCRdb obtained this table from immuneACCESS and retained in-frame rearrangements with V and J assigned. These tables miss some clones; where compared with another copy, unresolved V genes account for less than half of the shortfall, and the remainder is unexplained. The sample table records some 100,000 clones; roughly 86% of these occur just once. Around a tenth of the sample comes from the top ten. Sequencing used peripheral blood. The origin of the receptors is a man aged 50 to 59 with acute or convalescent COVID-19.

In its sample, this clone was seen a few times. An end of the junction differs from the germline gene, which may be a read error. The V and J genes are TRBV25-1 and TRBJ2-6, with 8 nucleotides matching TRBD1. This CDR3 is built from 14 residues. CDR1 and CDR2 from the germline V gene are MGHDK and SYGVNS. CDR3 residues: CASSSQSGIQGEAF. The CDR3, as DNA: TGTGCCAGCAGCTCCCAATCGGGAATACAGGGGGAGGCTTTC.

V usage is TRBV30 and J usage is TRBJ2-7, with 8 bases identical to TRBD1. This CDR3 is built from 13 residues. V dropped 4 bases and J dropped 7; count of bases not matched to a gene: 9. Germline CDR1 reads GTSNPN; CDR2 reads SVGIG (reference sequence). CDR3 region: CAWMQGAPGEQYF. CDR3 DNA: TGTGCCTGGATGCAGGGGGCGCCGGGGGAGCAGTACTTC. Looking up the rest from reference TRBV30 and TRBJ2-7 gives the full variable domain: SQTIHQWPATLVQPVGSPLSLECTVEGTSNPNLYWYRQAAGRGLQLLFYSVGIGQISSEVPQNLSASRPQDRQFILSSKKLLLSDSGFYLCAWMQGAPGEQYFGPGTRLTVT.

The gene calls are TRBV15 and TRBJ1-1; D is perhaps TRBD1 (6 bases). The CDR3 sequence is 15 residues long. Trimming took off 1 base at V and 1 base at J, with 10 bases between the two ends. Germline CDR1 LNHNV, CDR2 YYDKDF (reference sequence). CDR3 region: CATSRAGVENTEAFF. The CDR3 DNA sequence: TGTGCCACCAGCAGAGCAGGGGTTGAGAACACTGAAGCTTTCTTT.

The genes are TRBV27 and TRBJ2-7, with 8 bases lining up with TRBD1. Looked up from germline, CDR1 is MNHEY and CDR2 is SMNVEV (reference sequence). This CDR3 comprises 14 residues. V lost 2 bases, J lost 4 bases, and 4 bases stayed unmatched. CDR3 amino acids: CASSLAGGGYEQYF. The CDR3 DNA reads TGTGCCAGCAGTTTAGCAGGGGGCGGGTACGAGCAGTACTTC.